This T cell receptor beta chain was retrieved from a study of CD8+ T cells in alopecia areata (dated by TCRdb to the late 2010s). For the study in its entirety: The treated patients, all with moderate-to-severe alopecia areata, were enrolled in an open-label pilot trial of oral tofacitinib given at 5 to 10 mg twice daily. In both human patients and the C3H/HeJ mouse model, the study applied high-throughput TCRbeta sequencing to look at T cell clonal expansion in alopecia areata. In treated patients, disease severity was measured using the SALT score, which gives the percentage of scalp surface area affected. Human TCRbeta sequencing covered scalp tissue and sorted CD4+ and CD8+ peripheral blood T cells from patchy and totalis/universalis alopecia areata patients and healthy controls. Scalp clonality was compared among normal scalp (n=4), patchy alopecia areata scalp (n=8), and alopecia totalis/universalis scalp (n=8). TCRbeta CDR3 regions were amplified by immunoSEQ multiplex PCR using 35 Vbeta forward and 13 Jbeta reverse primers. RNA was obtained with the PAXgene miRNA kit for fixed scalp, the miRNeasy kit for PBMCs, and the RNeasy kit for mouse skin. Tofacitinib was administered for 6 to 18 months, and 6 months of follow-up off drug were then conducted to assess delayed response and recurrence. Biopsies were taken from tofacitinib-treated patients at baseline and again at 4 and 24 weeks into treatment, and several of those patients also had a later scalp biopsy.

Note on this clone: Its target antigen remains unknown. Per-base qualities were not stored, and no clone one base away is much larger.

Library construction relied on the immunoSEQ multiplex PCR assay. To provide template for TCR sequencing, every sample had RNA extracted and reverse transcribed into cDNA. First-strand cDNA was synthesized with SuperScript III using a 2:1 mix of oligo-dT and random hexamers. Amplification bias was assessed with a synthetic immune receptor repertoire, and residual bias was removed computationally. Per the original workflow: Raw reads were preprocessed for error removal, and CDR3 was defined according to IMGT conventions as running from the conserved cysteine to phenylalanine. To get clonality, Shannon entropy was normalized by log2 of the number of productive unique TCRs and the result was subtracted from 1. Scalp TCRbeta sequences were cross-referenced with sorted blood CD4 and CD8 repertoires so that the CD4 or CD8 identity of scalp clones could be inferred. TCRdb's version of the immuneACCESS table is confined to in-frame rearrangements and falls short of the full clone set. An unresolved V gene accounts for under half of the shortfall where checked; the remainder is of unknown origin. V, J and clone size derive from that table, while D and trimming were established from the DNA sequence. This sample lists about 140,000 clones; about 86% were detected once. Roughly 13% of the sample comes from the top ten.

This specimen's time point label, interpreted: roughly 27 days on oral tofacitinib. The sample's treatment or condition, from its label and the paper: oral pan-JAK inhibitor, 5-10 mg twice daily. From alopecia areata patients, peripheral blood was collected along with lesional scalp punch biopsies. After PBMCs were isolated by density centrifugation and stained for CD3, CD4 and CD8, a FACSAria was used to sort CD4+ and CD8+ T cells. The full study reports these points: Shared TCR sequences between patients were less evident than in mice, which may be partly attributable to HLA diversity in the patient population. With tofacitinib, both scalp clonality and the number of expanded CD8+ clones among the top 100 scalp clones went down significantly. Unlike mouse skin, where gammadelta T cells dominate, normal human skin contains resident alphabeta T cells that get sequenced too, which complicates analysis of the scalp TCR repertoire. During tofacitinib treatment, many expanded lesional clones stuck around in both scalp and blood, and this persistence may partly explain why relapse happens after treatment is stopped. Compared with normal scalp, lesional scalp had higher clonality and more expanded CD8+ clones, particularly in alopecia totalis/universalis, a pattern that suggests antigenic drive. Because the treated cohort was small and included a single nonresponder, larger studies are needed to assess links between baseline CD8+ expansion and response.

The germline V gene gives CDR1 as MGHDK and CDR2 as SYGVNS. From the cysteine through the phenylalanine, the CDR3 covers 11 amino acids. Only CDR3 DNA is held: 33 bases, read in frame from base 1. The V and J ends are trimmed by 7 bases and 5 bases, leaving 9 bases between them. The clonotype was recovered from a human donor with alopecia areata. Sequences were derived from CD8+ T cells sorted from blood, sampled at week 4, from a patient treated with tofacitinib. The chain employs TRBV25-1 and TRBJ2-7; TRBD2 is a possible D gene, resting on 5 matching bases. The DNA sequence is as follows: TGTGCCAGCACCCCCGGGAACGAGCAGTACTTC. This gives the protein CASTPGNEQYF.